This T cell receptor (beta chain) derives from a study of blood T cell repertoires in COVID-19. With V trimmed by 3 bases and J by 3 bases, 12 bases remained unmatched. CDR1 is SEHNR, CDR2 FQNEAQ, per germline (reference sequence). This CDR3 has 17 amino acids. Some clones are missing from TCRdb's copy, which holds only in-frame ones; the method was immunoSEQ multiplex PCR. The sample has approximately 150,000 clones; under 90% are singletons. There are many counts of this clone. Material: PBMCs or T cells enriched from blood (not recorded which). The sequence came from a woman aged 45-65 years who had recovered from COVID-19. V is TRBV7-9 and J is TRBJ1-1; TRBD1 matches at 8 bases. CDR3 nucleotides: TGTGCCAGCAGCTTGCTGATTACAGGGGGTGAAGACACTGAAGCTTTCTTT. Protein product: CASSLLITGGEDTEAFF.